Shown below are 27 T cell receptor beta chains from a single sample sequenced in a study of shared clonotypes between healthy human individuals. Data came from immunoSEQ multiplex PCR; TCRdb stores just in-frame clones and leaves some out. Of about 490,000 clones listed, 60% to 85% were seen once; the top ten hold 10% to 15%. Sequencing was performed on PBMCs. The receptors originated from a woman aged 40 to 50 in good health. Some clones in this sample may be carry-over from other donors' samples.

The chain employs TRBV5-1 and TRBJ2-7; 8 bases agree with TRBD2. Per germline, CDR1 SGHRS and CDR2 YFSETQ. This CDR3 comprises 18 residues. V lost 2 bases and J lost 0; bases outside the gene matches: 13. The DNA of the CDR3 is TGCGCCAGCAGCTTAACGTCTAGCGGGCTGGGGTACTCCTACGAGCAGTACTTC. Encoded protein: CASSLTSSGLGYSYEQYF. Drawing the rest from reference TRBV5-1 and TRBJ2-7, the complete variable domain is KAGVTQTPRYLIKTRGQQVTLSCSPISGHRSVSWYQQTPGQGLQFLFEYFSETQRNKGNFPGRFSGRQFSNSRSEMNVSTLELGDSALYLCASSLTSSGLGYSYEQYFGPGTRLTVT.

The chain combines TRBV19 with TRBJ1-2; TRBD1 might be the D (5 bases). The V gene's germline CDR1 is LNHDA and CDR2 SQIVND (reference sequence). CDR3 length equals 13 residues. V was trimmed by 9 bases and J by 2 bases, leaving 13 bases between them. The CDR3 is CASSLGPNYGYTF. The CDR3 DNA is TGTGCCAGCTCCCTGGGACCAAACTATGGCTACACCTTC.

CDR3 in DNA: TGTGCCAGCAGGGACGGACAGGGGAACACCGGGGAGCTGTTTTTT. Protein sequence: CASRDGQGNTGELFF. This chain uses TRBV7-3 with TRBJ2-2, with 8 bases identical to TRBD1. J was trimmed by 1 base and V by 6 bases; bases with no gene match: 4. The CDR3 is 15 amino acids. In germline, CDR1 is SGHTA, CDR2 FQGTGA.

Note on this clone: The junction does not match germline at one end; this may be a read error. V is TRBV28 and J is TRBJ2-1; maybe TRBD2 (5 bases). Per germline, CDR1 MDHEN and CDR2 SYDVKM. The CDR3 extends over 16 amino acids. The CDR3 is CASSYPRGGSYNEQFF. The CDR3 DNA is TGTGCCAGTAGTTACCCTCGCGGAGGTTCCTACAATGAGCAGTTCTTC.

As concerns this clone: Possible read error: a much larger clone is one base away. The chain's CDR3 is CASGKDAGWETQYF. The CDR3 region has the DNA TGTGCCAGCGGCAAGGACGCCGGATGGGAGACCCAGTACTTC. The chain recombines TRBV7-9 with TRBJ2-5; the D is unclear. CDR1 and CDR2 (germline): SEHNR, FQNEAQ (reference sequence). The CDR3 has 14 amino acids. Trimming shortened V by 8 bases and J by 5 bases, and 18 bases separated the two germline ends.

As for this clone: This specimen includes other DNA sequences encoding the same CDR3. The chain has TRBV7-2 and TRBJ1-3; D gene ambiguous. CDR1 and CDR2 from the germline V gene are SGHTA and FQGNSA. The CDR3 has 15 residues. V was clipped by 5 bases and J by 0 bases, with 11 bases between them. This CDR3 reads CASSPRGGSGNTIYF. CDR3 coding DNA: TGTGCCAGCAGCCCCCGAGGAGGCTCTGGAAACACCATATATTTT.

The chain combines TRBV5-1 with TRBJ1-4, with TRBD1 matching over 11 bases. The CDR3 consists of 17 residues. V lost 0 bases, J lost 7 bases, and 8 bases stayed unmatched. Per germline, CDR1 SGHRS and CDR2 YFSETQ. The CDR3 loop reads CASSLATTGTGGEKLFF. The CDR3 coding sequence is TGCGCCAGCAGCTTGGCCACGACCGGGACAGGGGGTGAAAAACTGTTTTTT.

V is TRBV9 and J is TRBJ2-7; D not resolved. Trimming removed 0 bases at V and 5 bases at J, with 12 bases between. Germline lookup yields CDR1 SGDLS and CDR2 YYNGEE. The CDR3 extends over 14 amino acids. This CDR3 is CASSVEMVRNEQYF. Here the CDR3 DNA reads TGTGCCAGCAGCGTAGAAATGGTTAGGAACGAGCAGTACTTC.

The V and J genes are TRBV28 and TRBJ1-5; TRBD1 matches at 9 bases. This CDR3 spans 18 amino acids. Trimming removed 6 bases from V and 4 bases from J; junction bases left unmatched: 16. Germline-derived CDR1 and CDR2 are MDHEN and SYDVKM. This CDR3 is CASSSLTHLGQGNQPQHF. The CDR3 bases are TGTGCCAGCAGCTCCCTTACTCACCTGGGACAGGGAAATCAGCCCCAGCATTTT.

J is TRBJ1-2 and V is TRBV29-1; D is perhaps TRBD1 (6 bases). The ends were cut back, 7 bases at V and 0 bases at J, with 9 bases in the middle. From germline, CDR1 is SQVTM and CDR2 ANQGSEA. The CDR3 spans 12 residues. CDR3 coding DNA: TGCAGCGACTGGACAGCTAACTATGGCTACACCTTC. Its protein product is CSDWTANYGYTF.

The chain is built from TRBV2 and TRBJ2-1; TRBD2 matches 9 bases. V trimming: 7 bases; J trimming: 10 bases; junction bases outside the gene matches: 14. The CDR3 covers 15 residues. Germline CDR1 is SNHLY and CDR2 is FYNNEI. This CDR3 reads CASNPPGREGLEQFF. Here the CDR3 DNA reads TGTGCCAGCAACCCTCCTGGGCGGGAGGGCCTCGAGCAGTTCTTC.

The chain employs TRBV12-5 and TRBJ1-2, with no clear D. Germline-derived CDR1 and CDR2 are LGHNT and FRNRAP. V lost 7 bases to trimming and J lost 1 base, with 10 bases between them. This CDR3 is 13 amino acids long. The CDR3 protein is CASARGLNYGYTF. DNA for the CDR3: TGTGCTAGTGCCCGAGGGCTTAACTATGGCTACACCTTC.

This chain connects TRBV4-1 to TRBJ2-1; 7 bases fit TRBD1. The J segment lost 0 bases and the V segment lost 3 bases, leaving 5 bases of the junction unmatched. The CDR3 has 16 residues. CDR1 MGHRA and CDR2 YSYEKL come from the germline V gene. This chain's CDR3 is CASSHPRGSSYNEQFF. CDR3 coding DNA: TGCGCCAGCAGCCACCCCAGGGGGAGCTCCTACAATGAGCAGTTCTTC.

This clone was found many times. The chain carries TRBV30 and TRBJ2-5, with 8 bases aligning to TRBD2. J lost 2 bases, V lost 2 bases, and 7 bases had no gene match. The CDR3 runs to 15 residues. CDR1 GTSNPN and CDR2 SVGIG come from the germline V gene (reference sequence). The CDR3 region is CAWSKAGVLQETQYF. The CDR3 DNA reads TGTGCCTGGAGTAAAGCGGGAGTGTTACAAGAGACCCAGTACTTC.

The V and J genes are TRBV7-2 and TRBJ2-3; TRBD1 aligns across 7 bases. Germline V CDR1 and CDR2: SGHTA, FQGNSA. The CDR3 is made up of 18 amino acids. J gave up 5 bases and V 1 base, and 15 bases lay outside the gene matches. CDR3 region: CASSLEGGGFSSIDTQYF. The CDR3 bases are TGTGCCAGCAGCTTAGAAGGGGGCGGTTTCTCCTCAATAGATACGCAGTATTTT.

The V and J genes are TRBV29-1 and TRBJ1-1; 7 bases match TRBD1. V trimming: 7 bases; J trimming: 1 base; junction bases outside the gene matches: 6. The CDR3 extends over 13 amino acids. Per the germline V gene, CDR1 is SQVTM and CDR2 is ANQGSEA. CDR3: CSAWDSSNTEAFF. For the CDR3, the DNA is TGCAGCGCCTGGGACAGCTCGAACACTGAAGCTTTCTTT. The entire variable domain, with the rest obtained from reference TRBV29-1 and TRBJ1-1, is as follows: SAVISQKPSRDICQRGTSLTIQCQVDSQVTMMFWYRQQPGQSLTLIATANQGSEATYESGFVIDKFPISRPNLTFSTLTVSNMSPEDSSIYLCSAWDSSNTEAFFGQGTRLTVV.

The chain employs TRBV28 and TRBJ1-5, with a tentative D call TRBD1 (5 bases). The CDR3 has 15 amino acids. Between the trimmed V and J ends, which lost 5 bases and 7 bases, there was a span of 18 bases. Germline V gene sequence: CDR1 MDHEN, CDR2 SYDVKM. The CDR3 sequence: CASSASGGARQPQHF. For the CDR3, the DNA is TGTGCCAGCAGTGCCTCGGGAGGGGCCAGGCAGCCCCAGCATTTT.

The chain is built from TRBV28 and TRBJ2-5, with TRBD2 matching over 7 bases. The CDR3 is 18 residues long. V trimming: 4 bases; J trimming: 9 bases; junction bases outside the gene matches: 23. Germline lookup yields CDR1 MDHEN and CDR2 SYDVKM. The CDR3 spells CASSSLRTRQDNRGAQYF. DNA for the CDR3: TGTGCCAGCAGTTCCCTTCGAACTCGGCAGGACAACCGGGGGGCCCAGTACTTC.

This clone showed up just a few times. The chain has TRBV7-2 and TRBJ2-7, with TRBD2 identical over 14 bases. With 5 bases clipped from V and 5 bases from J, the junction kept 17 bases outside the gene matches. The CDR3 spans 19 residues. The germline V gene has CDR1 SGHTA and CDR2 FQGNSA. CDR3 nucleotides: TGTGCCAGCAGCAATCCCGGGACTAGCGGGGGAGGGGGAATCCACGAGCAGTACTTC. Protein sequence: CASSNPGTSGGGGIHEQYF.

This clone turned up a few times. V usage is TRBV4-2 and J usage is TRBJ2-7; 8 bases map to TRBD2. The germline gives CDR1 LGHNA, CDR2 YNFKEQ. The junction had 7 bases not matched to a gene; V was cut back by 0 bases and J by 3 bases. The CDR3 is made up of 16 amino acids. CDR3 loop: CASSQEGGRSNYEQYF. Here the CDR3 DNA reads TGTGCCAGCAGCCAAGAGGGCGGGAGGTCGAACTACGAGCAGTACTTC.

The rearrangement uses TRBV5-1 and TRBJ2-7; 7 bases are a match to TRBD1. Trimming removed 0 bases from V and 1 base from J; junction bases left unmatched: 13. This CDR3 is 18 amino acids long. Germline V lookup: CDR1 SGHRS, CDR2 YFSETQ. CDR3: CASSLGQGSLQMSYEQYF. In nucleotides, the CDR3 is TGCGCCAGCAGCTTGGGACAGGGATCCCTTCAAATGTCCTACGAGCAGTACTTC.

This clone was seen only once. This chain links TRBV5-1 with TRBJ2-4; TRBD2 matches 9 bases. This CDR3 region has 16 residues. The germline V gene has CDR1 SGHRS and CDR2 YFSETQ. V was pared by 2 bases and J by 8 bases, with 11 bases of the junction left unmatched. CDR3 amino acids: CASSLAPAGGEHIQYF. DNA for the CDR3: TGCGCCAGCAGCTTAGCTCCGGCGGGAGGGGAGCACATTCAGTACTTC.

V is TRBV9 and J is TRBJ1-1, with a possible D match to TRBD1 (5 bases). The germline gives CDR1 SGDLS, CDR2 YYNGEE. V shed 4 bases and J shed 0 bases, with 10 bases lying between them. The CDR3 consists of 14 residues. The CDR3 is CASSKDSLNTEAFF. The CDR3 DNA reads TGTGCCAGCAGCAAAGACAGCCTGAACACTGAAGCTTTCTTT.

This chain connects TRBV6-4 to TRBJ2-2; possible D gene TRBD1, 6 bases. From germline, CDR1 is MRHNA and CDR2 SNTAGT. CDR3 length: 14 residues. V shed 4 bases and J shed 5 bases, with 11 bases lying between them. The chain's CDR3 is CASSALGQTGELFF. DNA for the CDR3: TGTGCCAGCAGTGCCCTCGGACAGACCGGGGAGCTGTTTTTT.

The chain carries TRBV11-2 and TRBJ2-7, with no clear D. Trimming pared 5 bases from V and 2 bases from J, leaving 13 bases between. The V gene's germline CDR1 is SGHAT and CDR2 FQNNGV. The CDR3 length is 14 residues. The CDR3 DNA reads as TGTGCCAGCAGCCCGAGGTTCCTTACCTACGAGCAGTACTTC. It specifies CASSPRFLTYEQYF.

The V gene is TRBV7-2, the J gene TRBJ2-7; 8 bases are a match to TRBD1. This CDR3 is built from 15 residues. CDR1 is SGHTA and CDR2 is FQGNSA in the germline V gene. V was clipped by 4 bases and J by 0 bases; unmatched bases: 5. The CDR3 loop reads CASSSTGVSSYEQYF. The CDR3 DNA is TGTGCCAGCAGCTCGACAGGGGTAAGCTCCTACGAGCAGTACTTC.

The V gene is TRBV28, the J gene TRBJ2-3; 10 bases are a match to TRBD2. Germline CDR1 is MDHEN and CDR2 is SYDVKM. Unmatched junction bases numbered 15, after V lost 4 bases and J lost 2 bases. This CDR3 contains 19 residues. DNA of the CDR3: TGTGCCAGCAGTTCTATCCTAGCGGGAGCCCACTCACCCACAGATACGCAGTATTTT. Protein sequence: CASSSILAGAHSPTDTQYF.